This T cell receptor (beta chain) is from a study of yellow fever vaccine responses in identical twins. On this clonotype: One end of the junction does not line up with germline, which may come from a read error.

The germline CDR1 and CDR2 sequences are SGHKS and YYEKEE (reference sequence). The CDR3 totals 13 residues. Each CDR3 protein gets one entry after TCRdb re-called the RT-PCR reads with MiXCR. The sample lists over 15,000 distinct CDR3 sequences; 55% to 65% were seen once. V usage is TRBV5-5 and J usage is TRBJ2-7, with a tentative D call TRBD1 (6 bases). Here the sequenced sample was T cells from blood (PBMCs), unsorted or a sorted subset (not recorded which), taken before or after yellow fever vaccination (not recorded which). The sequence was obtained from a woman aged 18-29 years who received the yellow fever vaccine. CDR3 amino acids: CAGSYPGVYEQYF. CDR3 nucleotides: TGTGCCGGCAGCTACCCAGGGGTCTACGAGCAGTACTTC.